This T cell receptor beta chain came from a study of blood T cell repertoires in COVID-19. For the study at large: The study drew acute and convalescent COVID-19 samples from the United States, Italy and Spain. PBMCs, B-cell-depleted T cells, or T cells were the source of the cDNA or gDNA that made up the material.

The table came from immunoSEQ multiplex PCR; TCRdb's copy has only in-frame clones and leaves some out. The table has about 24,000 clones, around 90% seen once. After removal of 6 bases from V and 10 bases from J, the junction contained 9 bases not matched to a gene. Germline V lookup: CDR1 PRHDT, CDR2 FYEKMQ (reference sequence). This CDR3 contains 15 residues. The sequenced sample consisted of peripheral blood. The rearrangement uses TRBV13 and TRBJ2-1; 13 positions match TRBD2. The clonotype comes from a woman aged 70 to 79 with active COVID-19. This CDR3 reads CASRSLAGGPVEQFF. CDR3 nucleotide sequence: TGTGCCAGCAGATCACTAGCGGGGGGGCCCGTCGAGCAGTTCTTC.